These 2 T cell receptor beta chains were all obtained from the same sample, sequenced in a study of blood T cells in healthy people across ages. Alongside a J-beta primer mix, a sample-barcoded 5' primer served in a second PCR lasting about 7 to 12 cycles. TCRdb re-called the 5' RACE reads with MiXCR, one entry per CDR3 protein. In the table there are 850,000 to 950,000 distinct CDR3 sequences, 29% of which are singletons. The sequenced sample was blood. These receptors originate from a woman aged 80 or older in good health.

This clonotype was seen many times. The rearrangement links TRBV3-1 to TRBJ2-3; the match to TRBD2 covers 8 bases. The trim removed 5 bases at V and 0 bases at J, leaving 10 bases unmatched. Germline-derived CDR1 and CDR2 are LGHDT and YNNKEL (reference sequence). The CDR3 length is 17 residues. CDR3 sequence (DNA): TGTGCCAGCAGCACCCCTGGAGCGGGGGCAAGCACAGATACGCAGTATTTT. This encodes CASSTPGAGASTDTQYF.

In the case of this clonotype: Relative to the germline gene, one junction end is altered; a read error may explain this. V usage is TRBV12-3 or TRBV12-4 and J usage is TRBJ2-1, with 11 bases identical to TRBD2. This CDR3 spans 16 amino acids. The CDR3 reads CTSSRTSGGAYLEQFF. The CDR3 nucleotides are TGTACCAGCAGTCGTACTAGCGGGGGCGCTTATCTTGAGCAGTTCTTC.